This paragraph covers one T cell receptor beta chain sequence. Its target is not known. The V and J ends lost 0 bases and 6 bases respectively, with 6 bases between them. CDR3 length: 14 amino acids. Per the germline V gene, CDR1 is SGHNT and CDR2 is YENEEA. The sample originates from a study of T cell responses to AZD1222 COVID-19 vaccine. General study points: Vaccine-associated CD4 TCRs spanned spike, dominant at 160-218 and 743-854.

Method: immunoSEQ multiplex PCR; TCRdb's copy keeps in-frame clones and lacks some. Seen here are around 85,000 clones, roughly nine tenths observed once, and the top ten hold roughly 1.4%. This clonotype was obtained from an adult who received the AZD1222 COVID-19 vaccine. The sequenced sample was peripheral blood, obtained 28 days after the second AZD1222 dose. The genes are TRBV11-3 and TRBJ1-6, with D uncertain. CDR3: CASSLDGGNSPLHF. The CDR3 region has the DNA TGTGCCAGCAGCTTAGACGGAGGTAATTCACCCCTCCACTTT.